This T cell receptor (beta chain) comes out of a study of cytomegalovirus exposure and HLA in healthy donors. Only in-frame clones appear in the TCRdb table, and some are missing; sequencing was by immunoSEQ multiplex PCR. The sample carries some 120,000 clones, roughly 95% recorded once. Sequenced material: PBMCs. The receptor's source is a young man in good health and CMV-seronegative.

The DNA of the CDR3 is TGCGCCAGCAGCCAAGATAGCACTAATCAGCCCCAGCATTTT. Its protein product is CASSQDSTNQPQHF. The rearrangement links TRBV4-3 to TRBJ1-5, with no clear D. The germline V and J ends were trimmed by 0 bases and 4 bases, with 7 bases remaining between them. Looked up from germline, CDR1 is LGHNA and CDR2 is YSLEER. This CDR3 contains 14 residues.